A selection of T cell receptor beta chains follows, all from one sample in a study of T-cell reconstitution after alpha-beta-depleted transplantation in children. MiXCR, applied by TCRdb to the PCR reads, yields one record per CDR3 protein. Counted here are roughly 400,000 distinct CDR3 sequences, around two fifths occurring once; the ten biggest clones make up 27%. This material consisted of PBMCs, taken before TCRalphabeta/CD19-depleted stem cell transplant. These TCRs come from a girl aged 2-10 years with aplastic anemia, due to receive a stem cell transplant. CDR3s include the opening cysteine and the closing phenylalanine or tryptophan. D genes are given only for firm matches. Clone size is not always given. Where it is, it says once, few, many or a class for expanded clones.

j_call | d_call | v_call | cdr3_length | clone_size | cdr3_nt | cdr3_aa
TRBJ1-5 | TRBD1 | TRBV20-1 | 15 | . | TGCAGTGCTATAATATCGGGACAGGACAATCAGCCCCAGCATTTT | CSAIISGQDNQPQHF
TRBJ2-5 | TRBD1 | TRBV15 | 14 | . | TGTGCCACCAGCAGCAGGGACAGTCCAGAGACCCAGTACTTC | CATSSRDSPETQYF
TRBJ2-1 | . | TRBV5-6 | 14 | . | TGTGCCACCAATGAGGGGAGCTCCTACAATGAGCAGTTCTTC | CATNEGSSYNEQFF
TRBJ1-2 | . | TRBV20-1 | 13 | . | TGCAGTGCTCCGGCGGGTGGCAGGGATGGCTACACCTTC | CSAPAGGRDGYTF
TRBJ2-2 | TRBD2 | TRBV7-2 | 17 | . | TGTGCCAGCAGCTTAGGCCCCCTACTAGCGGGGTACGGGGAGCTGTTTTTT | CASSLGPLLAGYGELFF
TRBJ2-3 | TRBD2 | TRBV12-5 | 16 | few | TGTGCTAGTGGTTTGGTAATAGCGGGAGTAGCAGATACGCAGTATTTT | CASGLVIAGVADTQYF
TRBJ2-7 | . | TRBV27 | 13 | . | TGTGCCAGCAGTTTAAGACTAACCTACGAGCAGTACTTC | CASSLRLTYEQYF
TRBJ2-4 | . | TRBV5-6 | 14 | . | TGTGCCAGCAGCTTGGTTCCGGGCGACAACATTCAGTACTTC | CASSLVPGDNIQYF
TRBJ1-1 | . | TRBV10-3 | 15 | . | TGTGCCATCAGTGGGACAGAGACGGGGAACACTGAAGCTTTCTTT | CAISGTETGNTEAFF
TRBJ2-7 | . | TRBV5-5 | 14 | . | TGTGCCAGCAGCTTGGCGCGCACAGCCTACGAGCAGTACTTC | CASSLARTAYEQYF
TRBJ1-1 | . | TRBV20-1 | 12 | . | TGCAGTGCTAGAGATGGGGGGCGCGATGCTTTCTTT | CSARDGGRDAFF
TRBJ2-7 | . | TRBV28 | 13 | . | TGTGCCAGCAGCCCGACCGATCTGAACGAGCAGTACTTC | CASSPTDLNEQYF
TRBJ1-2 | . | TRBV18 | 14 | many | TGTGCCAGCTCACCACCGAACACTAACTATGGCTACACCTTC | CASSPPNTNYGYTF
TRBJ1-5 | . | TRBV10-2 | 13 | . | TGCGCCAGCAGTGGAAACGGCAATCAGCCCCAGCATTTT | CASSGNGNQPQHF
TRBJ2-7 | . | TRBV6-5 | 14 | once | TGTGCCAGCAGTTCCCCGACGGATCACTACGAGCAGTACTTC | CASSSPTDHYEQYF
TRBJ2-5 | . | TRBV7-2 | 16 | few | TGTGCCAGCAGCTATATAGGAGGGGGTACAGGGGAGACCCAGTACTTC | CASSYIGGGTGETQYF
TRBJ2-2 | . | TRBV28 | 15 | . | TGTGCCAGCAGTGGCCCCTGGGCCTTCGGCGGGGAGCTGTTTTTT | CASSGPWAFGGELFF
TRBJ2-5 | . | TRBV7-7 | 12 | . | TGTGCCAGCACCCGGGGCGAAGAGACCCAGTACTTC | CASTRGEETQYF
TRBJ2-4 | . | TRBV2 | 13 | many | TGTGCCAGCAGTGGCGGACGGATAAACATTCAGTACTTC | CASSGGRINIQYF
TRBJ2-7 | TRBD1 | TRBV11-1 | 16 | . | TGTGCCAGCAGCCTCACCCAGGGGGAAAAGGGCTACGAGCAGTACTTC | CASSLTQGEKGYEQYF
TRBJ2-7 | . | TRBV29-1 | 14 | . | TGCAGCGTTGCGCGGGACGCCGTAACCTACGAGCAGTACTTC | CSVARDAVTYEQYF
TRBJ2-5 | TRBD2 | TRBV6-1 | 12 | many | TGTGCCAGCGGACTAGCGGCAGAGACCCAGTACTTC | CASGLAAETQYF
TRBJ2-5 | TRBD1 | TRBV3-1 | 12 | many | TGTGCCAGCAGCCAGACAGGGGAGACCCAGTACTTC | CASSQTGETQYF
TRBJ2-1 | . | TRBV6-5 | 12 | . | TGTGCCAGCAGTTACGTGGGGTTCGAGCAGTTCTTC | CASSYVGFEQFF
TRBJ1-2 | TRBD1 | TRBV2 | 15 | . | TGTGCCAGCAGTGGTTTCAGGACAGGGGACTATGGCTACACCTTC | CASSGFRTGDYGYTF
TRBJ2-6 | . | TRBV6-1 | 17 | many | TGTGCCAGCAGTCCTCGGACGGGTTTTTCTGGGGCCAACGTCCTGACTTTC | CASSPRTGFSGANVLTF
TRBJ1-1 | TRBD1 | TRBV5-6 | 15 | . | TGTGCCAGCAGCTTCCTAGACAGGGGAAGGACTGAAGCTTTCTTT | CASSFLDRGRTEAFF
TRBJ2-1 | TRBD2 | TRBV20-1 | 16 | few | TGCAGTGCTAGTCAGCTAGCGGGAGGGCCCGAGAATGAGCAGTTCTTC | CSASQLAGGPENEQFF
TRBJ1-5 | . | TRBV6-1 | 13 | . | TGTGCCACCGGGGTCCATAGCAATCAGCCCCAGCATTTT | CATGVHSNQPQHF
TRBJ2-7 | . | TRBV2 | 12 | many | TGTGCCAGCAGTACAGGGTTCTACGAGCAGTACTTC | CASSTGFYEQYF
TRBJ1-3 | . | TRBV12-3/TRBV12-4 | 14 | many | TGTGCCAGCAGTTCGTTCTTCTCTGGAAACACCATATATTTT | CASSSFFSGNTIYF
TRBJ2-7 | . | TRBV29-1 | 13 | many | TGCAGCGTTGCACAGGGTTTGGAGTACGAGCAGTACTTC | CSVAQGLEYEQYF
TRBJ2-4 | TRBD1 | TRBV27 | 16 | . | TGTGCCAGCAGGGATCAGGGGGCCTTAGCCAAAAACATTCAGTACTTC | CASRDQGALAKNIQYF
TRBJ2-4 | TRBD1 | TRBV18 | 14 | . | TGTGCCAGCTCAGGACAGGGAGCCAAAAACATTCAGTACTTC | CASSGQGAKNIQYF
TRBJ2-7 | . | TRBV20-1 | 13 | . | TGCAGTGCCACTCATCGCGGGGCCTACGAGCAGTACTTC | CSATHRGAYEQYF
TRBJ2-1 | TRBD2 | TRBV7-3 | 17 | few | TGTGCCAGCAGCCCGAGGGGGACTAGCGGGTTTGGGAATGAGCAGTTCTTC | CASSPRGTSGFGNEQFF
TRBJ2-1 | TRBD2 | TRBV30 | 14 | . | TGTGCCTGGAGTGTAAATCTGCGGGAGGGCCGGGAGTTCTTC | CAWSVNLREGREFF
TRBJ1-3 | . | TRBV5-1 | 16 | . | TGCGCCAGCAGCTTGGGACAGGCAAACTCTGGAAACACCATATATTTT | CASSLGQANSGNTIYF
TRBJ1-5 | . | TRBV2 | 13 | . | TGTGCCAGCGGGCGTGGGGGCCGGCAGCCCCAGCATTTT | CASGRGGRQPQHF
TRBJ2-4 | . | TRBV28 | 16 | . | TGTGCCAGCACAAAATGGAGGACGGTAGCCAAAAACATTCAGTACTTC | CASTKWRTVAKNIQYF
TRBJ2-1 | . | TRBV28 | 15 | many | TGTGCCAGCAGTTTTCTGAGGGAGTTCATGAGTGAGCAGTTCTTC | CASSFLREFMSEQFF
TRBJ2-7 | TRBD1 | TRBV5-4 | 15 | . | TGTGCCAGCAGCCGGACCGGGACAGTCTCCTACGAGCAGTACTTC | CASSRTGTVSYEQYF